What follows are 21 T cell receptor beta chains derived from one specimen sequenced in a study of T cell changes during pregnancy in multiple sclerosis. The protocol was immunoSEQ multiplex PCR, while the TCRdb copy is restricted to in-frame clones and leaves out a portion. The repertoire includes approximately 30,000 clones, 89% of them detected once, and over 9.5% sits in the top ten. The material was CD8+ T cells from peripheral blood mononuclear cells, obtained in the second trimester of pregnancy. All receptors derive from a female donor with multiple sclerosis, enrolled in a pregnancy study.

The chain combines TRBV7-9 with TRBJ2-5; D gene unclear. The length of the CDR3 is 14 residues. V was cut by 2 bases and J by 0 bases, with 7 bases left in between. Germline V gene lookup returns CDR1 SEHNR and CDR2 FQNEAQ (reference sequence). CDR3 sequence: CASSLIQNQETQYF. The CDR3 DNA sequence: TGTGCCAGCAGCTTAATCCAGAACCAAGAGACCCAGTACTTC.

V usage is TRBV6-5 and J usage is TRBJ2-2; D is possibly TRBD1 (5 bases). The V gene's germline CDR1 is MNHEY and CDR2 SVGAGI. The CDR3 is made up of 15 amino acids. Trimming stripped 8 bases from V and 0 bases from J, with 13 bases between. The CDR3 DNA sequence: TGTGCCAGCCCGCGACAGCTCTCGAACACCGGGGAGCTGTTTTTT. It specifies CASPRQLSNTGELFF.

This chain links TRBV27 with TRBJ1-2; no reliable D call. The CDR3 totals 12 residues. Trimming cost V 8 bases and J 4 bases, with 11 bases left between them. The germline gives CDR1 MNHEY, CDR2 SMNVEV (reference sequence). The CDR3 region has the DNA TGTGCCAGCGGTACCGGGTCCTATGGCTACACCTTC. The encoded protein is CASGTGSYGYTF.

The chain links TRBV7-9 to TRBJ2-1; D is undetermined. The V end lost 4 bases, the J end lost 6 bases, and 13 bases lay between the germline ends. Germline CDR1 SEHNR, CDR2 FQNEAQ (reference sequence). The CDR3 length is 14 residues. CDR3 nucleotide sequence: TGTGCCAGCAGCTCAAGACCTCCGGGCAATGAGCAGTTCTTC. Translating it yields CASSSRPPGNEQFF.

The chain employs TRBV7-8 and TRBJ2-7; tentatively, D is TRBD1 (6 bases). The CDR3 sequence is 14 residues long. Germline assignment: CDR1 SGHVS and CDR2 FQNEAQ. The ends were cut back, 7 bases at V and 0 bases at J, with 13 bases in the middle. The chain's CDR3 is CASTNRASSYEQYF. The CDR3 nucleotides read TGTGCCAGCACCAACAGGGCCAGCTCCTACGAGCAGTACTTC. Together with reference TRBV7-8 and TRBJ2-7, the CDR3 gives the full variable domain: GAGVSQSPRYKVAKRGQDVALRCDPISGHVSLFWYQQALGQGPEFLTYFQNEAQLDKSGLPSDRFFAERPEGSVSTLKIQRTQQEDSAVYLCASTNRASSYEQYFGPGTRLTVT.

The sample holds a few counts of this clone. The rearrangement uses TRBV4-1 and TRBJ2-2, with TRBD1 as a possible D gene (5 bases). CDR1 MGHRA and CDR2 YSYEKL come from the germline V gene. CDR3 length equals 15 residues. Deletions cut 2 bases from V and 4 bases from J, with 11 bases between. In DNA form, the CDR3 reads TGCGCCAGCAGCCAACTCGCAGGGCGCACCGGGGAGCTGTTTTTT. Encoded protein: CASSQLAGRTGELFF.

This clone showed up just once. The J gene is TRBJ2-7, the V gene TRBV5-1; 11 nucleotides match TRBD2. Germline V lookup: CDR1 SGHRS, CDR2 YFSETQ. V lost 4 bases and J lost 5; bases outside the gene matches: 8. This CDR3 is built from 15 residues. The CDR3 reads CASSGPTSGIHEQYF. DNA of the CDR3: TGCGCCAGCAGCGGACCGACTAGCGGGATCCACGAGCAGTACTTC. Based on the CDR3 plus reference TRBV5-1 and TRBJ2-7, the full variable domain is KAGVTQTPRYLIKTRGQQVTLSCSPISGHRSVSWYQQTPGQGLQFLFEYFSETQRNKGNFPGRFSGRQFSNSRSEMNVSTLELGDSALYLCASSGPTSGIHEQYFGPGTRLTVT.

The chain employs TRBV13 and TRBJ1-4; TRBD1 agrees at 8 bases. With 6 bases clipped from V and 7 bases from J, the junction kept 10 bases outside the gene matches. The germline V gene has CDR1 PRHDT and CDR2 FYEKMQ (reference sequence). The CDR3 spans 15 residues. The CDR3 DNA sequence: TGTGCCAGCAGTTCCCTGGCAGGGGGCTTTGAAAAACTGTTTTTT. Translating gives CASSSLAGGFEKLFF.

The chain has TRBV5-6 and TRBJ2-1, with D possibly TRBD2 on 5 matching bases. Between the trimmed V and J ends, which lost 4 bases and 0 bases, there was a span of 8 bases. Germline loops: CDR1 SGHDT, CDR2 YYEEEE. The CDR3 is 14 residues long. The CDR3 is CASSEGSSYNEQFF. The CDR3 nucleotides are TGTGCCAGCAGCGAGGGCAGCTCCTACAATGAGCAGTTCTTC.

The chain combines TRBV5-1 with TRBJ2-3; D gene unclear. V lost 4 bases and J lost 8, with 20 bases in between. This CDR3 spans 15 amino acids. Germline assignment: CDR1 SGHRS and CDR2 YFSETQ. CDR3 DNA: TGCGCCAGCAGCCCTCGCGAGTATGTAGTCCGTACGCAGTATTTT. It translates to CASSPREYVVRTQYF. Based on the CDR3 plus reference TRBV5-1 and TRBJ2-3, the full variable domain is KAGVTQTPRYLIKTRGQQVTLSCSPISGHRSVSWYQQTPGQGLQFLFEYFSETQRNKGNFPGRFSGRQFSNSRSEMNVSTLELGDSALYLCASSPREYVVRTQYFGPGTRLTVL.

V and J are TRBV7-8 and TRBJ1-1; 7 nucleotides match TRBD1. Germline-derived CDR1 and CDR2 are SGHVS and FQNEAQ. J gave up 11 bases and V 7 bases, and 7 bases lay outside the gene matches. The CDR3 is 11 residues long. CDR3 nucleotide sequence: TGTGCCAGCACCGAGACAGGGACGGCTTTCTTT. Translating gives CASTETGTAFF.

This chain joins TRBV9 and TRBJ1-6; D uncertain. V lost 0 bases to trimming and J lost 10 bases, with 14 bases between them. This CDR3 spans 15 amino acids. Germline CDR1 SGDLS, CDR2 YYNGEE. In DNA, the CDR3 is TGTGCCAGCAGCGTAGGGGGAGGAGAGGGCTCACCCCTCCACTTT. Translating it yields CASSVGGGEGSPLHF.

About this clone: Other DNA sequences in this sample translate to the same CDR3. The chain uses TRBV27 and TRBJ1-1, with D uncertain. CDR3 length equals 13 residues. V was trimmed by 2 bases and J by 1 base, leaving 5 bases between them. CDR1 MNHEY and CDR2 SMNVEV come from the germline V gene (reference sequence). The chain's CDR3 is CASSLGRNTEAFF. In nucleotides, the CDR3 is TGTGCCAGCAGTTTAGGGAGGAACACTGAAGCTTTCTTT.

This sequence joins TRBV5-1 and TRBJ2-5; perhaps TRBD1 as D (6 bases). The DNA end is a closer match to TRBJ2-7, so the J assignment may be wrong. This CDR3 comprises 12 residues. Looked up from germline, CDR1 is SGHRS and CDR2 is YFSETQ. The CDR3 protein is CASSLEGGEQYF. The CDR3 DNA sequence: TGCGCCAGCAGCTTGGAAGGGGGCGAGCAGTACTTC.

In its sample, this clone was seen once. The J gene is TRBJ2-3, the V gene TRBV30, with 11 bases lining up with TRBD2. V was clipped by 5 bases and J by 6 bases; unmatched bases: 13. The CDR3 is made up of 16 amino acids. Germline V gene data show CDR1 as GTSNPN and CDR2 as SVGIG (reference sequence). CDR3 bases: TGTGCCTGGGGCACGACTAGCGGGGCGGTTGGGGATACGCAGTATTTT. Amino acids: CAWGTTSGAVGDTQYF.

The table lists this clone with a few counts. CDR3 loop: CSALGGSPAKNIQYF. The CDR3 bases are TGCAGCGCCCTCGGAGGCTCACCAGCCAAAAACATTCAGTACTTC. This chain uses TRBV29-1 with TRBJ2-4; D is perhaps TRBD2 (5 bases). Germline V lookup: CDR1 SQVTM, CDR2 ANQGSEA. CDR3 length equals 15 residues. V gave up 7 bases and J gave up 0 bases, with 16 bases separating them.

The count of this clone is one. The chain has TRBV9 and TRBJ1-2; D is perhaps TRBD1 (6 bases). From germline, CDR1 is SGDLS and CDR2 YYNGEE. V was clipped by 1 base and J by 6 bases, with 16 bases between them. There are 15 residues in the CDR3. The CDR3 loop is CASSVYGTRGDGYTF. The CDR3 coding sequence is TGTGCCAGCAGCGTATATGGGACACGCGGTGATGGCTACACCTTC.

V and J are TRBV9 and TRBJ1-1; weak D call: TRBD1 (5 bases). Trimming left V 0 bases short and J 4 bases short, with 10 bases between. The CDR3 totals 14 residues. Germline CDR1 reads SGDLS; CDR2 reads YYNGEE. The chain's CDR3 is CASSVEEGATEAFF. Here the CDR3 DNA reads TGTGCCAGCAGCGTAGAAGAAGGGGCCACTGAAGCTTTCTTT.

In its sample, this clone was seen once. The chain joins TRBV28 to TRBJ1-2; 7 bases align to TRBD1. The V gene's germline CDR1 is MDHEN and CDR2 SYDVKM. CDR3 size: 17 residues. The J segment lost 5 bases and the V segment lost 4 bases, leaving 16 bases of the junction unmatched. The CDR3 loop is CASSSLEGGGFWYGYTF. CDR3 nucleotides: TGTGCCAGCAGTTCCCTTGAAGGGGGCGGGTTTTGGTATGGCTACACCTTC.

This clone was seen a single time. V usage is TRBV5-8 and J usage is TRBJ2-1; 8 bases map to TRBD1. The CDR3 is made up of 14 amino acids. Germline CDR1 and CDR2: SGHTS and YDEGEE. V dropped 5 bases and J dropped 7; count of bases not matched to a gene: 8. The CDR3 reads CASSPETGVNEQFF. The CDR3 DNA sequence: TGTGCCAGCAGTCCGGAGACAGGGGTGAATGAGCAGTTCTTC.

The chain has TRBV19 and TRBJ1-2, with TRBD1 identical over 8 bases. The CDR3 has 12 residues. The germline gives CDR1 LNHDA, CDR2 SQIVND (reference sequence). V gave up 7 bases and J gave up 7 bases; unmatched junction bases: 5. The CDR3 loop is CASKQGALGYTF. In DNA form, the CDR3 reads TGTGCCAGTAAGCAGGGGGCGCTTGGCTACACCTTC.